The 15 T cell receptor beta chains below all came from one sample that was sequenced in a study of blood T cell repertoires in COVID-19. Produced via immunoSEQ multiplex PCR; TCRdb's table is partial and in-frame only. The table shows about 120,000 clones, with around three quarters occurring only once. The sequenced sample consisted of peripheral blood. The origin of the receptors is a man aged 65-85 years with acute or convalescent COVID-19.

This clone was found once. The V gene is TRBV19, the J gene TRBJ2-2; the D gene is possibly TRBD1 (6 bases). The V and J ends lost 7 bases and 6 bases respectively, with 18 bases between them. This CDR3 comprises 15 residues. Germline CDR1 reads LNHDA; CDR2 reads SQIVND (reference sequence). CDR3 residues: CASTLARGRPGELFF. The DNA for the CDR3 is TGTGCCAGTACCTTAGCCAGGGGTCGACCCGGGGAGCTGTTTTTT.

The genes are TRBV6-1 and TRBJ1-5; tentative D call: TRBD1 (6 bases). Germline V gene sequence: CDR1 MNHNS, CDR2 SASEGT. Trimming left V 5 bases short and J 11 bases short, with 19 bases between. The CDR3 sequence is 14 residues long. CDR3 loop: CASSYEQGQGAQHF. As DNA, the CDR3 is TGTGCCAGCAGTTATGAGCAGGGACAAGGGGCCCAGCATTTT.

The chain couples TRBV18 to TRBJ2-1; no reliable D call. CDR1 is KGHSH and CDR2 is LQKENI in the germline V gene. The CDR3 totals 15 residues. With 2 bases removed from V and 4 bases from J, the gap between germline ends came to 12 bases. The CDR3 protein is CASSPDILEYNEQFF. In DNA form, the CDR3 reads TGTGCCAGCTCACCAGATATCCTGGAGTACAATGAGCAGTTCTTC.

This clone was seen more than once but under ten times. This sequence joins TRBV6-5 and TRBJ1-1; TRBD1 might be the D (6 bases). V lost 1 base to trimming and J lost 4 bases, with 16 bases between them. Germline-derived CDR1 and CDR2 are MNHEY and SVGAGI. This CDR3 comprises 16 residues. In DNA form, the CDR3 reads TGTGCCAGCAGTTACTACTCGGGGGGGGCAATCACTGAAGCTTTCTTT. Protein: CASSYYSGGAITEAFF.

The CDR3 region is CASSLAGASGIRDEQFF. As DNA, the CDR3 is TGCGCCAGCAGCTTGGCCGGTGCTAGCGGGATTCGGGATGAGCAGTTCTTC. The rearrangement uses TRBV5-1 and TRBJ2-1, with 9 bases fitting TRBD2. This CDR3 contains 17 residues. V dropped 0 bases and J dropped 8; count of bases not matched to a gene: 12. The germline gives CDR1 SGHRS, CDR2 YFSETQ.

J is TRBJ1-5 and V is TRBV5-1; tentatively, D is TRBD1 (5 bases). This CDR3 contains 15 residues. V was clipped by 4 bases and J by 3 bases, with 14 bases between them. Germline V gene sequence: CDR1 SGHRS, CDR2 YFSETQ. CDR3: CASSPGGGDNQPQHF. CDR3 sequence (DNA): TGCGCCAGCAGCCCGGGGGGAGGGGACAATCAGCCCCAGCATTTT.

The table lists this clone with a few counts. The J gene is TRBJ2-1, the V gene TRBV30; D may be TRBD2 (5 bases). Germline V lookup: CDR1 GTSNPN, CDR2 SVGIG (reference sequence). The V end lost 0 bases, the J end lost 2 bases, and 14 bases lay between the germline ends. The CDR3 has 16 residues. The CDR3 DNA reads as TGTGCCTGGAGTGTGGGCGGTAGCGCCACCTACAATGAGCAGTTCTTC. It specifies CAWSVGGSATYNEQFF. The entire variable domain, with the rest obtained from reference TRBV30 and TRBJ2-1, is as follows: SQTIHQWPATLVQPVGSPLSLECTVEGTSNPNLYWYRQAAGRGLQLLFYSVGIGQISSEVPQNLSASRPQDRQFILSSKKLLLSDSGFYLCAWSVGGSATYNEQFFGPGTRLTVL.

The rearrangement links TRBV3-1 (or the pseudogene TRBV3-2) to TRBJ2-7, with 9 bases lining up with TRBD1. In germline, CDR1 is LGHDT, CDR2 YNNKEL (reference sequence). Trimming at V came to 1 base and at J to 5 bases, leaving 3 bases not matched to a gene. CDR3 length equals 14 residues. CDR3 sequence (DNA): TGTGCCAGCAGCCAAGGATGGGACAGGGACGAGCAGTACTTC. Translating it yields CASSQGWDRDEQYF.

The genes are TRBV6-5 and TRBJ1-2; unclear D gene. The germline V gene encodes CDR1 MNHEY and CDR2 SVGAGI. The CDR3 totals 15 residues. Trimming left V 6 bases short and J 4 bases short, with 18 bases between. CDR3 protein: CASSPSPGNPYGYTF. CDR3 DNA: TGTGCCAGCAGCCCAAGTCCCGGGAACCCCTATGGCTACACCTTC.

This chain connects TRBV4-2 to TRBJ1-2, with 8 positions matching TRBD1. This CDR3 has 15 amino acids. V shed 4 bases, J shed 7 bases, and the junction held 11 bases outside the gene matches. The V gene's germline CDR1 is LGHNA and CDR2 YNFKEQ. CDR3 amino acids: CASSLTEGQGGGYTF. The CDR3 DNA reads as TGTGCCAGCAGCCTGACCGAAGGACAGGGTGGTGGCTACACCTTC.

This rearrangement joins TRBV6-2 or TRBV6-3 to TRBJ2-7, with D tentatively TRBD2 (6 bases). The CDR3 is 16 residues long. Trimming cost V 2 bases and J 0 bases, with 14 bases left between them. Germline loops: CDR1 MNHEY, CDR2 SVGEGT. This CDR3 reads CASSYEGLLSSYEQYF. CDR3 sequence (DNA): TGTGCCAGCAGTTACGAGGGACTCCTGAGCTCCTACGAGCAGTACTTC.

The chain uses TRBV6-5 and TRBJ1-5; the D gene is possibly TRBD1 (5 bases). The V end was cut by 0 bases, the J end by 5 bases, with 5 bases between. This CDR3 contains 13 residues. In germline, CDR1 is MNHEY, CDR2 SVGAGI. CDR3 residues: CASSYSRDQPQHF. The CDR3 nucleotides read TGTGCCAGCAGTTACTCCAGGGATCAGCCCCAGCATTTT.

This chain joins TRBV10-3 and TRBJ2-2, with 11 bases aligning to TRBD2. The germline gives CDR1 ENHRY, CDR2 SYGVKD. The CDR3 is made up of 18 amino acids. Trimming took 0 bases from V and 2 from J; bases not matched to a gene: 5. The CDR3 loop is CAISESLAGGGNTGELFF. Written as DNA, the CDR3 is TGTGCCATCAGTGAGTCTTTAGCGGGAGGGGGAAACACCGGGGAGCTGTTTTTT.

This clone was counted a few times. J is TRBJ1-6 and V is TRBV19, with D possibly being TRBD1 (5 bases). Germline CDR1 reads LNHDA; CDR2 reads SQIVND (reference sequence). This CDR3 spans 14 amino acids. V lost 10 bases to trimming and J lost 10 bases, with 20 bases between them. The CDR3 coding sequence is TGTGCCACCAAATCAGCGGAGGGGAGGTCACCCCTCCACTTT. Translation: CATKSAEGRSPLHF.

The chain couples TRBV3-1 (or the pseudogene TRBV3-2) to TRBJ2-7; 7 bases line up with TRBD1. The CDR3 length is 13 residues. CDR1 is LGHDT, CDR2 YNNKEL, per germline (reference sequence). Germline trimming cut 8 bases from V and 1 base from J; bases unmatched to any gene: 5. CDR3 sequence reads: CASGQGESYEQYF. Written as DNA, the CDR3 is TGTGCCAGCGGGCAGGGGGAGTCCTACGAGCAGTACTTC.